This T cell receptor beta chain was recovered during a study of blood T cell repertoires in COVID-19. V was shortened by 7 bases and J by 4 bases, with 11 bases between the two germline ends. Germline CDR1 and CDR2: ENHRY and SYGVKD. The CDR3 is 13 residues long. TCRdb's copy holds only in-frame clones and misses some; the assay was immunoSEQ multiplex PCR. Of about 350,000 clones in the sample, 88% were seen once. Seattle enrolled patients during active infection and tracked them longitudinally. Sequencing input: peripheral blood. The chain is built from TRBV10-3 and TRBJ1-5, with unresolved D. The sequence was collected from a woman in her sixties or seventies with COVID-19, enrolled during active disease. The CDR3 DNA reads as TGTGCCATCAACTTCGGGTTGAATCAGCCCCAGCATTTT. It specifies CAINFGLNQPQHF.